This TCR beta chain was found in a study of glioma-infiltrating T cells after dendritic cell vaccination. Study-level background: Dendritic cell vaccination trial patients had either newly diagnosed or recurrent glioblastoma.

Amplification used 60 V beta primers and 13 J beta primers. Repertoires were generated with immunoSEQ multiplex PCR, while TCRdb's copy carries only in-frame clones and drops some. The sample carries approximately 100,000 clones, 75% to 85% recorded once. As regards this clone: Its specificity is unknown.

No glioblastoma patient carried an isocitrate dehydrogenase mutation. Germline V lookup: CDR1 SGDLS, CDR2 YYNGEE. Trimming removed 4 bases from V and 3 bases from J, with 15 bases in between. This CDR3 comprises 15 residues. Points from the study as a whole: Higher pretreatment TIL content predicted longer progression-free time and survival.

The source of this sequence is a human donor with glioblastoma. The chain joins TRBV9 to TRBJ2-3, with D unresolved. The sequenced sample was blood, obtained before dendritic cell vaccination. The CDR3 DNA follows: TGTGCCAGCAGCTTTGAGCAGGCGTGGACAGATACGCAGTATTTT. Translating it yields CASSFEQAWTDTQYF.